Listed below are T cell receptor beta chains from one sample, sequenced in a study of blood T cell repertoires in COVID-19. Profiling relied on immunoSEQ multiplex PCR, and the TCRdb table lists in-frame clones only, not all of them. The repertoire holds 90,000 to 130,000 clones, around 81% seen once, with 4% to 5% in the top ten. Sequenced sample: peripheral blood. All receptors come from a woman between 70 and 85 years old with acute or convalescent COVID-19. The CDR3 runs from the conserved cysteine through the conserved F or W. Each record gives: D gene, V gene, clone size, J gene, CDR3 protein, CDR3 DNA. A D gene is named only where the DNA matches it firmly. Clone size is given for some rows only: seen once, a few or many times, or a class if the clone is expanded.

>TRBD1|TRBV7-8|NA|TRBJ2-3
CASSPVDRGNTQYF
TGTGCCAGCAGCCCAGTTGACAGGGGGAATACGCAGTATTTT
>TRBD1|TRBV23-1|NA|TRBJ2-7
CASSQKAATGVDEQYF
TGCGCCAGCAGTCAAAAAGCCGCGACAGGGGTGGACGAGCAGTACTTC
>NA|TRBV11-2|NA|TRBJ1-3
CASSHSGRGSGNTIYF
TGTGCCAGCAGCCACTCGGGCAGGGGCTCTGGAAACACCATATATTTT
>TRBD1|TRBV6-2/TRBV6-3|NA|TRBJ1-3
CASSYRDRGSGNTIYF
TGTGCCAGCAGTTATCGGGACAGGGGCTCTGGAAACACCATATATTTT
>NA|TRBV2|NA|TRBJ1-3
CASSPSVGGGNTIYF
TGTGCCAGCAGCCCATCCGTGGGGGGTGGAAACACCATATATTTT
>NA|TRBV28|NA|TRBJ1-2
CASSPMGQNAYGYTF
TGTGCCAGCAGCCCGATGGGCCAAAACGCCTATGGCTACACCTTC
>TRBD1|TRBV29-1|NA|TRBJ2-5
CSVDKQGETQYF
TGCAGCGTTGATAAACAGGGGGAGACCCAGTACTTC
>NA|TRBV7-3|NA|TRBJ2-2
CASSSGRGGELFF
TGTGCCAGCAGCTCCGGTCGGGGCGGGGAGCTGTTTTTT
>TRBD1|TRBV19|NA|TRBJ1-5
CASSRGTGQAQPQHF
TGTGCCAGTAGTAGGGGGACAGGGCAGGCTCAGCCCCAGCATTTT
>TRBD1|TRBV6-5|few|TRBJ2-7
CASSNRGGWEQYF
TGTGCCAGTTCTAACAGGGGCGGGTGGGAGCAGTACTTC
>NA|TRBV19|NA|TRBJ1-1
CASRTDRFTEAFF
TGTGCCAGTCGGACCGACAGGTTCACTGAAGCTTTCTTT
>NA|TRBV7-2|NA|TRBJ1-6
CASSLGGSPSPLHF
TGTGCCAGCAGCTTAGGAGGGTCTCCATCACCCCTCCACTTT
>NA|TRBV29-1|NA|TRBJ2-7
CSVVRRGLTYEQYF
TGCAGCGTTGTACGCAGGGGCTTAACCTACGAGCAGTACTTC
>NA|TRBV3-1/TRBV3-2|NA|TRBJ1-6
CASSDRPGGGSPLHF
TGTGCCAGCAGCGACCGGCCGGGGGGGGGTTCACCCCTCCACTTT
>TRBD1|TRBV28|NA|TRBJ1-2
CASSFTGQTPSYGYTF
TGTGCCAGCAGTTTCACGGGACAGACGCCTTCCTATGGCTACACCTTC
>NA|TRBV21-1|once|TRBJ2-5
CASSKEGTAGLRAETQETQYF
TGTGCCAGCAGCAAAGAAGGGACGGCGGGATTGCGGGCAGAGACCCAAGAGACCCAGTACTTC
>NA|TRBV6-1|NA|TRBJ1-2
CASSELTGFNYGYTF
TGTGCCAGCAGTGAACTAACAGGGTTCAACTATGGCTACACCTTC
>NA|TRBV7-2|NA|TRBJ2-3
CASSLDSSTDTQYF
TGTGCCAGCAGCTTAGATAGTAGCACAGATACGCAGTATTTT
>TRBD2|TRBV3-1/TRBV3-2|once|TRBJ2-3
CASSQGFLAGGRGTDTQYF
TGTGCCAGCAGCCAAGGTTTTCTAGCGGGAGGGAGGGGCACAGATACGCAGTATTTT
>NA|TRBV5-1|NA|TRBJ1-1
CASSPTPGQNTEAFF
TGCGCCAGCAGCCCGACCCCGGGACAGAACACTGAAGCTTTCTTT
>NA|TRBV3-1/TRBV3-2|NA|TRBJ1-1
CASSQRTVDTEAFF
TGTGCCAGCAGTCAACGGACAGTAGACACTGAAGCTTTCTTT
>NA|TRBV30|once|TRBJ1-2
CAWIKQGNEGYTF
TGTGCCTGGATTAAACAGGGAAATGAGGGCTACACCTTC
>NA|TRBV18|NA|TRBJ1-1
CASSPWEGMNTEAFF
TGTGCCAGCTCACCATGGGAGGGTATGAACACTGAAGCTTTCTTT
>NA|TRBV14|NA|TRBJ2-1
CASSQDSRRAPRRSNEQFF
TGTGCCAGCAGCCAAGATAGTCGTCGAGCGCCCCGGCGATCCAATGAGCAGTTCTTC
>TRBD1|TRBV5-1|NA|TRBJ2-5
CASSLTGVKQETQYF
TGCGCCAGCAGTTTGACAGGGGTTAAACAAGAGACCCAGTACTTC
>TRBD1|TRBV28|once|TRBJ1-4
CASSRTGGDEKLFF
TGTGCCAGCAGTAGGACAGGGGGCGACGAAAAACTGTTTTTT
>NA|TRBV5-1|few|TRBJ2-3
CASSFRGAADTQYF
TGCGCCAGCAGCTTTCGAGGAGCGGCAGATACGCAGTATTTT
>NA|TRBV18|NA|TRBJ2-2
CASSLTSNTGELFF
TGTGCCAGCTCACTGACTAGTAACACCGGGGAGCTGTTTTTT
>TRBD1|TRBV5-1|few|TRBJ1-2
CASSLGDRAYGYTF
TGCGCCAGCAGCCTAGGGGACAGAGCCTATGGCTACACCTTC
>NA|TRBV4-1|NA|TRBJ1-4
CASSQAGRGGKEKLFF
TGCGCCAGCAGCCAAGCCGGGCGGGGGGGGAAGGAAAAACTGTTTTTT
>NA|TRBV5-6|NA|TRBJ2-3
CASSLAGSGPFTDTQYF
TGTGCCAGCAGCTTGGCGGGTAGCGGACCTTTCACAGATACGCAGTATTTT
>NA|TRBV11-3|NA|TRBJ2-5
CASSLAGTSQETQYF
TGTGCCAGCAGCTTAGCCGGGACAAGCCAAGAGACCCAGTACTTC
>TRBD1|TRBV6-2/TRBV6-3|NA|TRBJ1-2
CASSARDSPFYGYTF
TGTGCCAGCAGTGCAAGGGACAGCCCCTTCTATGGCTACACCTTC
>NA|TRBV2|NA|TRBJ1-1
CASSGTAPRSTEAFF
TGTGCCAGCAGTGGGACTGCCCCGCGCAGCACTGAAGCTTTCTTT
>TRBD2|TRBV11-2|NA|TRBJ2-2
CASSLQREGLKNGELFF
TGTGCCAGCAGCTTACAGCGGGAGGGCCTTAAGAACGGGGAGCTGTTTTTT
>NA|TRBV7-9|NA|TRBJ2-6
CASTRGFSGANVLTF
TGTGCCAGCACCCGGGGGTTCTCTGGGGCCAACGTCCTGACTTTC
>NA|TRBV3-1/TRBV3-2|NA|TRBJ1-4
CASSPRRGATNEKLFF
TGTGCCAGCAGCCCGCGTCGGGGTGCAACTAATGAAAAACTGTTTTTT
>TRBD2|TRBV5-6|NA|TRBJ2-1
CASSLAGKREPLNEQFF
TGTGCCAGCAGCTTGGCCGGTAAGCGGGAGCCTCTGAATGAGCAGTTCTTC
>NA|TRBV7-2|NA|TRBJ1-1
CASSLSVGGTEAFF
TGTGCCAGCAGCTTATCGGTCGGGGGGACTGAAGCTTTCTTT
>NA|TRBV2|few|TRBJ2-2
CASRGQNTGELFF
TGTGCCAGCAGGGGACAGAACACCGGGGAGCTGTTTTTT
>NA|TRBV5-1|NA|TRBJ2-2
CASSSQGSIGTGELFF
TGCGCCAGCAGCTCCCAGGGGAGCATTGGCACCGGGGAGCTGTTTTTT
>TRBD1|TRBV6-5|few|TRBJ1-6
CASSFRQGLRGSPLHF
TGTGCCAGCAGTTTTAGACAGGGATTGAGAGGCTCACCCCTCCACTTT
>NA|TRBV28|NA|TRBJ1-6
CASSAQGTNSPLHF
TGTGCCAGCAGTGCACAGGGAACGAATTCACCCCTCCACTTT
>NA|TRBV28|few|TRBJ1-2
CASSVGGADYGYTF
TGTGCCAGCAGCGTGGGGGGGGCTGACTATGGCTACACCTTC
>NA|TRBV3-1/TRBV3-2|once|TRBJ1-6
CASSQGGGNSPLHF
TGTGCCAGCAGCCAGGGGGGGGGCAATTCACCCCTCCACTTT
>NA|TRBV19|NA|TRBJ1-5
CASSIGGGSNQPQHF
TGTGCCAGTAGTATTGGGGGCGGTAGCAATCAGCCCCAGCATTTT
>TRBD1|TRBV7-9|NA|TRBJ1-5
CASSLTGPNQPQHF
TGTGCCAGCAGCTTGACAGGGCCCAATCAGCCCCAGCATTTT
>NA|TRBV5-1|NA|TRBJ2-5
CATSAALQETQYF
TGCGCCACTAGCGCAGCCCTCCAAGAGACCCAGTACTTC